This TCR beta chain came from a study of blood T cell repertoires in COVID-19. V trimming: 3 bases; J trimming: 6 bases; junction bases outside the gene matches: 11. Looked up from germline, CDR1 is SGDLS and CDR2 is YYNGEE. This CDR3 is built from 15 residues. Produced via immunoSEQ multiplex PCR; TCRdb's table is partial and in-frame only. Altogether about 220,000 clones are present, 70% to 85% being singletons, with the ten largest covering about 3.4%. Source material: PBMCs or T cells enriched from blood (not recorded which). V usage is TRBV9 and J usage is TRBJ1-2, with TRBD1 identical over 7 bases. The TCR originated in a woman aged 60-75 years who had recovered from COVID-19. The CDR3 protein is CASSGQGIDGNGYTF. The CDR3 DNA reads TGTGCCAGCAGCGGACAGGGTATTGATGGCAATGGCTACACCTTC. The whole variable domain, remainder taken from reference TRBV9 and TRBJ1-2, is DSGVTQTPKHLITATGQRVTLRCSPRSGDLSVYWYQQSLDQGLQFLIQYYNGEERAKGNILERFSAQQFPDLHSELNLSSLELGDSALYFCASSGQGIDGNGYTFGSGTRLTVV.